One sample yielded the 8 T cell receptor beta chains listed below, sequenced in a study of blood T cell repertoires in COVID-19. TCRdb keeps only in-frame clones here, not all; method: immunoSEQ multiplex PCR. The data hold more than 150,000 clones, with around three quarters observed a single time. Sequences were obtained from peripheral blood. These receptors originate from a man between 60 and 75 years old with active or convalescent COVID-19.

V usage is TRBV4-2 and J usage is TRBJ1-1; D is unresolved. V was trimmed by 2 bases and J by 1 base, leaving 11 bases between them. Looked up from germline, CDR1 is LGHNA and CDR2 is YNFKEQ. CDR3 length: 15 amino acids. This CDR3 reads CASSQSYGENTEAFF. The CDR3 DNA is TGTGCCAGCAGCCAAAGTTACGGAGAGAACACTGAAGCTTTCTTT.

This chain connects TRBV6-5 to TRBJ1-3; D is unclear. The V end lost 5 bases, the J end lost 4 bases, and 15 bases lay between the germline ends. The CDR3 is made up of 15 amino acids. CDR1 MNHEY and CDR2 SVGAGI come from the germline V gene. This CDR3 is CASSLRGVGGNTIYF. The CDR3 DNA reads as TGTGCCAGCAGTCTCCGCGGAGTAGGAGGAAACACCATATATTTT.

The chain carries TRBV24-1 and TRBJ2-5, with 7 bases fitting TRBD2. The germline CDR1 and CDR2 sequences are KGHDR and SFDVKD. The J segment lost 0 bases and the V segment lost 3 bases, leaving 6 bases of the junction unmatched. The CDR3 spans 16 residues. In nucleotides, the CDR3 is TGTGCCACCAGTGATAGGCTAGCGGTGTACCAAGAGACCCAGTACTTC. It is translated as CATSDRLAVYQETQYF.

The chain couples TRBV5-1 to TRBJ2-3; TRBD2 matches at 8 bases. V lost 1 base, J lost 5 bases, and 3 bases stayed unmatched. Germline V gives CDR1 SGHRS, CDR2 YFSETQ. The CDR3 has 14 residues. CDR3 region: CASSLQAGEDTQYF. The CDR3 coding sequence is TGCGCCAGCAGCTTGCAAGCGGGAGAAGATACGCAGTATTTT.

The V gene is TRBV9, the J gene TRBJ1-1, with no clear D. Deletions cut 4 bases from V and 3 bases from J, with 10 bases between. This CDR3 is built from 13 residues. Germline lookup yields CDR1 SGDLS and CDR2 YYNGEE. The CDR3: CASSTQVDTEAFF. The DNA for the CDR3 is TGTGCCAGCAGCACTCAGGTTGACACTGAAGCTTTCTTT.

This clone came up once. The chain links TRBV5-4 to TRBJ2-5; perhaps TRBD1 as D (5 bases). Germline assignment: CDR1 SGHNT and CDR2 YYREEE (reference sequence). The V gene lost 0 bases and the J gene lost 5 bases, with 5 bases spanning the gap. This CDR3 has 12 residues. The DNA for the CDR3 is TGTGCCAGCAGCTTGGACAGGGAGACCCAGTACTTC. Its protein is CASSLDRETQYF.

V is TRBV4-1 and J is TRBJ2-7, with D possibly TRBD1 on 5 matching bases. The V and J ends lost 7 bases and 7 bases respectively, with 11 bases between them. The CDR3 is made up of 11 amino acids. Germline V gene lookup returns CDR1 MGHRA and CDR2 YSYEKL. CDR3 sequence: CASTQKGEQYF. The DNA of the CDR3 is TGCGCCAGCACCCAGAAGGGGGAGCAGTACTTC.

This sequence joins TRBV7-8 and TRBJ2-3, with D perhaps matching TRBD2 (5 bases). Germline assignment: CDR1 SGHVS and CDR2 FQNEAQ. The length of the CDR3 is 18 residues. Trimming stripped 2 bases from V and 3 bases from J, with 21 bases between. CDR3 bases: TGTGCCAGCAGCTTATCGGCTAGCACGGGGTTTGGAACAGATACGCAGTATTTT. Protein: CASSLSASTGFGTDTQYF.